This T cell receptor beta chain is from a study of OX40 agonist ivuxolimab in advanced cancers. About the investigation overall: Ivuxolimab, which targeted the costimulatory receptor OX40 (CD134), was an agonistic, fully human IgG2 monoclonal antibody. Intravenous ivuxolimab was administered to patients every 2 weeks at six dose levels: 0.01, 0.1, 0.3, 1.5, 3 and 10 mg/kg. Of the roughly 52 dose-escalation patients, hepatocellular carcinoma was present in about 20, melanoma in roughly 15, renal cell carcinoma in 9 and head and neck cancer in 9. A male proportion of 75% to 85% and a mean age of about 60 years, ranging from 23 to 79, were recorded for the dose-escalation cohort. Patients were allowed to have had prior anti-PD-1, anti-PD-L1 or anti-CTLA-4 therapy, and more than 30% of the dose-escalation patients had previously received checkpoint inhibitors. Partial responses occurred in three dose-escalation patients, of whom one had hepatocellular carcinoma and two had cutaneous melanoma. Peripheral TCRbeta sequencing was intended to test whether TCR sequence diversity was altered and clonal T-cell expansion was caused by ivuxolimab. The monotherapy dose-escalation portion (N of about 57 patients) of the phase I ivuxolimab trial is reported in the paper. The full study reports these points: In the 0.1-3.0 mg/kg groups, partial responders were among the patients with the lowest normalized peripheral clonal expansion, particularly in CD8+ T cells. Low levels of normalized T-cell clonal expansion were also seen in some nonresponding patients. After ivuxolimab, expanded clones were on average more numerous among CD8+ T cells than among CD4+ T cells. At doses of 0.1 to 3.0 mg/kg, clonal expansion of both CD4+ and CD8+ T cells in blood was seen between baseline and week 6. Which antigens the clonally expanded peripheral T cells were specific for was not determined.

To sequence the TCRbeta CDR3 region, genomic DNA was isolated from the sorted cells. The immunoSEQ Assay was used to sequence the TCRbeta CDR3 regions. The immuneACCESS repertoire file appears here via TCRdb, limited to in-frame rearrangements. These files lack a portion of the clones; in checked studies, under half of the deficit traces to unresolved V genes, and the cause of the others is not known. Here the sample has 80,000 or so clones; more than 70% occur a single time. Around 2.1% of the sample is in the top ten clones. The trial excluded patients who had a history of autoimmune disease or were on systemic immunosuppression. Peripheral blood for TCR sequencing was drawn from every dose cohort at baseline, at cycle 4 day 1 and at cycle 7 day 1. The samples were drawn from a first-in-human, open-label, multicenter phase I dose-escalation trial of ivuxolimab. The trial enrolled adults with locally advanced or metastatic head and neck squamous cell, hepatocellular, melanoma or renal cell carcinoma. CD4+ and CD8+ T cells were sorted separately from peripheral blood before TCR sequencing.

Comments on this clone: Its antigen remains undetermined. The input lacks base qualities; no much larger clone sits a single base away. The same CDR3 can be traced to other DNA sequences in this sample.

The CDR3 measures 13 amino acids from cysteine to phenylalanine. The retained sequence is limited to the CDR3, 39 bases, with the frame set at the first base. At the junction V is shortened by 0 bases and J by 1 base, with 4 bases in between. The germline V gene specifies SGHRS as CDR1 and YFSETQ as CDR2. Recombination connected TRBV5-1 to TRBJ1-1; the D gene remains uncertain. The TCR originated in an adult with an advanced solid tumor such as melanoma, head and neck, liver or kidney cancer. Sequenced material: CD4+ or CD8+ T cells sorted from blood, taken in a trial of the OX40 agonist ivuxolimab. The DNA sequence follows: TGCGCCAGCAGCTTGGACCGGAACACTGAAGCTTTCTTT. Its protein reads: CASSLDRNTEAFF.